The 17 T cell receptor beta chains reported below all come from one sample, sequenced in a study of brain metastases from non-small cell lung cancer. Assay: immunoSEQ multiplex PCR; the TCRdb copy retains only in-frame clones and omits some. The sample includes approximately 4,500 clones, about four fifths of them seen just once. The material sequenced was primary lung tumor tissue. Receptors originate from a donor older than 35 with non-small cell lung cancer.

The chain employs TRBV5-3 and TRBJ2-7; possibly TRBD1 for D (6 bases). TRBV5-3 belongs to the ORF category, with a function that is uncertain. The CDR3 sequence is 15 residues long. Trimming pared 3 bases from V and 3 bases from J, leaving 16 bases between. The CDR3 loop is CARSSSGQLYYEQYV. The CDR3 DNA sequence: TGTGCCAGAAGCTCCTCCGGACAGTTGTACTACGAGCAGTACGTC.

The chain employs TRBV29-1 and TRBJ1-1; D is undetermined. The CDR3 is 11 residues long. Germline V gene data show CDR1 as SQVTM and CDR2 as ANQGSEA. Trimming removed 6 bases at V and 1 base at J, with 6 bases between. The CDR3 here is CSVLRNTEAFF. The CDR3 nucleotides are TGCAGCGTCCTCAGGAACACTGAAGCTTTCTTT.

The gene calls are TRBV4-1 and TRBJ1-5; possibly TRBD1 for D (5 bases). The CDR3 is made up of 15 amino acids. Germline assignment: CDR1 MGHRA and CDR2 YSYEKL. Trimming pared 0 bases from V and 6 bases from J, leaving 12 bases between. For the CDR3, the DNA is TGCGCCAGCAGCCAAGATAGGGGAAGAGGTCAGCCCCAGCATTTT. This sequence encodes CASSQDRGRGQPQHF.

V gene TRBV12-3 or TRBV12-4 combines with J gene TRBJ1-2, with 8 bases that match TRBD1. Trimming at V came to 6 bases and at J to 2 bases, leaving 2 bases not matched to a gene. The CDR3 is made up of 13 amino acids. DNA of the CDR3: TGTGCCAGCAGCCGGACAGGGAACTATGGCTACACCTTC. Translation: CASSRTGNYGYTF.

The chain has TRBV29-1 and TRBJ2-1; D is perhaps TRBD1 or TRBD2 (5 bases each). Trimming shortened V by 5 bases and J by 1 base, and 9 bases separated the two germline ends. Germline V gene sequence: CDR1 SQVTM, CDR2 ANQGSEA. This CDR3 has 13 residues. CDR3 DNA sequence: TGCAGCGTTAACGAGGGGTCCTACAATGAGCAGTTCTTC. The encoded protein is CSVNEGSYNEQFF.

The chain couples TRBV6-5 to TRBJ1-2; D remains ambiguous. Per germline, CDR1 MNHEY and CDR2 SVGAGI. The CDR3 spans 12 residues. V dropped 6 bases and J dropped 8 bases, with 13 bases sitting between them. This CDR3 is CASRRSPNGYTF. DNA for the CDR3: TGTGCCAGCAGGAGGTCGCCTAACGGCTACACCTTC.

The rearrangement uses TRBV4-1 and TRBJ2-3; 13 bases align to TRBD2. V was clipped by 2 bases and J by 7 bases; unmatched bases: 12. This CDR3 spans 18 amino acids. Germline-derived CDR1 and CDR2 are MGHRA and YSYEKL. CDR3 coding DNA: TGCGCCAGCAGCCAACTTACTAGCGGGGGGGGATACTCCTATACGCAGTATTTT. It codes for CASSQLTSGGGYSYTQYF.

A single count supports this clone. This sequence joins TRBV12-3 or TRBV12-4 and TRBJ1-6; D unresolved. V lost 7 bases and J 10 bases, leaving 11 bases between the germline ends. This CDR3 region has 12 residues. The CDR3 DNA is TGTGCCAGCAACAATGGTAGATCACCCCTCCACTTT. As protein: CASNNGRSPLHF.

This clone came up a few times. The CDR3 protein is CASSLEPGREQYV. The CDR3 nucleotides are TGCGCCAGCAGCTTGGAACCGGGGCGGGAGCAGTACGTC. The rearrangement links TRBV5-1 to TRBJ2-7; D possibly matches TRBD1 or TRBD2 (5 bases each). With 0 bases removed from V and 7 bases from J, the gap between germline ends came to 11 bases. Per the germline V gene, CDR1 is SGHRS and CDR2 is YFSETQ. CDR3 length: 13 amino acids.

This clone was seen a few times. The chain employs TRBV12-5 and TRBJ1-2; TRBD1 matches 8 bases. With V trimmed by 4 bases and J by 6 bases, 16 bases remained unmatched. CDR3 length: 17 amino acids. CDR1 and CDR2 (germline): LGHNT, FRNRAP. The CDR3 spells CASGSTTPDRGENGYTF. As DNA, the CDR3 is TGTGCTAGTGGTTCCACAACCCCCGACAGGGGCGAAAATGGCTACACCTTC.

This chain uses TRBV7-2 with TRBJ1-4; D is uncertain. Germline values: CDR1 SGHTA, CDR2 FQGNSA. Between the trimmed V and J ends, which lost 3 bases and 5 bases, there was a span of 10 bases. This CDR3 has 14 residues. CDR3 in amino acids: CASSFDTVNEKLFF. CDR3 in DNA: TGTGCCAGCAGCTTCGATACGGTGAATGAAAAACTGTTTTTT.

The gene calls are TRBV6-5 and TRBJ2-3; D is possibly TRBD1 (6 bases). CDR3 length: 14 amino acids. Trimming shortened V by 7 bases and J by 7 bases, and 18 bases separated the two germline ends. Germline V gene data show CDR1 as MNHEY and CDR2 as SVGAGI. CDR3 sequence: CASKMDRSGNTQYF. Here the CDR3 DNA reads TGTGCCAGCAAAATGGACAGAAGTGGAAATACGCAGTATTTT.

CDR3 region: CASSFRLTSGSDNEQFF. For the CDR3, the DNA is TGTGCCAGCAGTTTTCGCCTCACTAGCGGGTCTGACAATGAGCAGTTCTTC. The rearrangement uses TRBV6-2 or TRBV6-3 and TRBJ2-1, with 9 bases that match TRBD2. The CDR3 has 17 amino acids. From germline, CDR1 is MNHEY and CDR2 SVGEGT. The trim removed 4 bases at V and 5 bases at J, leaving 12 bases unmatched.

The J gene is TRBJ2-7, the V gene TRBV7-2, with D possibly matching TRBD2 (5 bases). Germline V gives CDR1 SGHTA, CDR2 FQGNSA. The CDR3 has 14 residues. The V gene lost 1 base and the J gene lost 3 bases, with 10 bases spanning the gap. CDR3 in amino acids: CASSLGRGNYEQYV. The CDR3 DNA is TGTGCCAGCAGCTTAGGGAGAGGGAACTACGAGCAGTACGTC.

The rearrangement joins TRBV2 to TRBJ2-7, with no clear D. In germline, CDR1 is SNHLY, CDR2 FYNNEI. V shed 6 bases and J shed 2 bases, with 2 bases lying between them. The CDR3 covers 10 residues. The CDR3 sequence is CASRTYEQYV. DNA of the CDR3: TGTGCCAGCAGGACCTACGAGCAGTACGTC.

The V gene is TRBV7-8, the J gene TRBJ2-6, with D hard to call. Germline CDR1 SGHVS, CDR2 FQNEAQ. CDR3 length: 16 residues. Trimming pared 4 bases from V and 0 bases from J, leaving 10 bases between. DNA of the CDR3: TGTGCCAGCAGCTGGACCCGGGTCTCTGGGGCCAACGTCCTGACTTTC. Translation gives CASSWTRVSGANVLTF.

The chain couples TRBV10-3 to TRBJ1-3; weak D call: TRBD1 (5 bases). Trimming took off 0 bases at V and 4 bases at J, with 13 bases between the two ends. From germline, CDR1 is ENHRY and CDR2 SYGVKD. This CDR3 spans 16 amino acids. CDR3 bases: TGTGCCATCAGTGAGTCGAGTCCGACAGACGGAAACACCATATATTTT. Amino acids: CAISESSPTDGNTIYF.